This T cell receptor (beta chain) was recorded in a study of vaccination and CD4 T cells after COVID-19. Turning to the study itself: Comprising six males and four females, the convalescent participants counted two Hispanic individuals among them. Researchers treated cells with overlapping spike peptides taken from SARS-CoV-2, HCoV-NL63, HCoV-OC43 and HCoV-229E.

The Oncomine TCR Beta short-read assay was applied to DNA of cultured CD4+ T cells. TCRdb re-derived calls from the PCR reads in MiXCR, one entry per CDR3 protein. The data contain under 15,000 distinct CDR3 sequences, 35% to 45% of them seen just once; the ten biggest clones take up roughly 18%. Concerning this clonotype: What it binds is unknown.

Treatment here: approximately 9-day PBMC culture with coronavirus spike peptide pools or control peptides (ViraFEST assay). V shed 1 base and J shed 0 bases, with 10 bases lying between them. Germline V gene sequence: CDR1 SEHNR, CDR2 FQNEAQ (reference sequence). The CDR3 is 16 amino acids. The sequenced material came from cultured CD4+ T cells from blood. The source of this sequence is a human donor with COVID-19. The rearrangement uses TRBV7-9 and TRBJ1-5; D is uncertain. The CDR3 DNA sequence: TGTGCCAGCAGCTTAGGGGCGTCAGTTAGCAATCAGCCCCAGCATTTT. Residues: CASSLGASVSNQPQHF.